The rows below give T cell receptor beta chains drawn from one sample of a study of cytomegalovirus exposure and HLA in healthy donors. Libraries were prepared by immunoSEQ multiplex PCR; TCRdb keeps only in-frame clonotypes and omits some of them. The profile shows about 340,000 clones, just over 85% of them singletons. Sequencing was done on a sample of PBMCs. These receptors all come from a woman in her late teens or twenties in good health and CMV-seronegative. Each CDR3 is given with its conserved first and last residue. The D gene is left open where the match is weak. Only part of the rows carry a size: once, few, many, or a class if the clone is expanded.

j_gene | abundance | v_gene | d_gene | CDR3aa | CDR3nt
TRBJ2-1 | . | TRBV6-1 | TRBD1 | CASSVTGTGLFF | TGTGCCAGCAGTGTGACCGGGACAGGGCTATTCTTC
TRBJ2-5 | . | TRBV7-2 | . | CASSPQMSETQYF | TGTGCCAGCAGCCCCCAGATGTCAGAGACCCAGTACTTC
TRBJ2-7 | . | TRBV27 | . | CASSLSLTASYEQYF | TGTGCCAGCAGTTTATCGTTAACAGCTTCCTACGAGCAGTACTTC
TRBJ2-7 | . | TRBV4-3 | . | CASSQLVSAEQYF | TGCGCCAGCAGCCAACTCGTCAGCGCCGAGCAGTACTTC
TRBJ2-7 | . | TRBV9 | TRBD1 | CASSVGTGPFDSYEQYF | TGTGCCAGCAGCGTAGGGACAGGACCTTTTGATTCCTACGAGCAGTACTTC
TRBJ1-2 | . | TRBV19 | . | CASSPRPTVDGYTF | TGTGCCAGTAGCCCTCGACCGACAGTAGATGGCTACACCTTC
TRBJ2-7 | once | TRBV4-3 | . | CASSQDMGQTYEQYF | TGCGCCAGCAGCCAAGATATGGGACAAACCTACGAGCAGTACTTC
TRBJ2-5 | once | TRBV5-1 | TRBD2 | CASSLATSGTQETQYF | TGCGCCAGCAGCTTGGCTACTAGCGGGACCCAAGAGACCCAGTACTTC
TRBJ1-2 | . | TRBV28 | TRBD1 | CASSGTTGVPTYGYTF | TGTGCCAGCAGTGGGACAACAGGGGTCCCTACCTATGGCTACACCTTC
TRBJ2-7 | . | TRBV29-1 | . | CSVEDDGGKAHSYEQYF | TGCAGCGTTGAAGATGATGGAGGGAAGGCCCACTCCTACGAGCAGTACTTC
TRBJ2-2 | . | TRBV27 | . | CASSLTQLAGELFF | TGTGCCAGCAGTCTTACCCAGCTAGCCGGGGAGCTGTTTTTT
TRBJ2-7 | . | TRBV7-3 | TRBD2 | CASSLTVGSGSSYEQYF | TGTGCCAGCAGCTTAACGGTCGGTAGCGGGAGCTCCTACGAGCAGTACTTC
TRBJ2-3 | . | TRBV7-8 | TRBD2 | CASSRTSGGGYTQYF | TGTGCCAGCAGCCGGACTAGCGGGGGAGGATATACGCAGTATTTT
TRBJ2-1 | . | TRBV5-4 | TRBD1 | CASSVTGGLANEQFF | TGTGCCAGCAGCGTCACAGGGGGGTTGGCCAATGAGCAGTTCTTC
TRBJ2-5 | . | TRBV20-1 | . | CSAGTQGTQYF | TGCAGTGCTGGGACACAAGGGACCCAGTACTTC
TRBJ2-7 | . | TRBV27 | TRBD2 | CASSATSGLSYEQYF | TGTGCCAGCAGTGCTACTAGCGGCCTCTCCTACGAGCAGTACTTC
TRBJ2-3 | . | TRBV6-6 | TRBD1 | CASSDITGVTDTQYF | TGTGCCAGCAGTGACATAACAGGGGTCACAGATACGCAGTATTTT
TRBJ2-4 | . | TRBV4-1 | TRBD2 | CASSLGLAGGGAKNIQYF | TGCGCCAGCAGCCTCGGACTAGCGGGAGGGGGGGCCAAAAACATTCAGTACTTC
TRBJ1-3 | . | TRBV2 | . | CASSPDSFGNTIYF | TGTGCCAGCAGTCCGGACAGTTTTGGAAACACCATATATTTT
TRBJ2-1 | few | TRBV19 | TRBD2 | CASTGGSVSYNEQFF | TGTGCCAGTACTGGCGGGAGCGTCTCCTACAATGAGCAGTTCTTC
TRBJ2-5 | . | TRBV10-3 | TRBD2 | CAISISGAKETQYF | TGTGCCATCAGTATTAGCGGGGCTAAAGAGACCCAGTACTTC
TRBJ2-3 | . | TRBV7-2 | TRBD2 | CASSLSSGRTDTQYF | TGTGCCAGCAGCTTATCGAGCGGGAGGACAGATACGCAGTATTTT
TRBJ1-2 | . | TRBV5-4 | TRBD1 | CASSLWTGTYGYTF | TGTGCCAGCAGCCTGTGGACAGGGACCTATGGCTACACCTTC
TRBJ1-1 | . | TRBV7-8 | TRBD1 | CASSQDRGQYTEAFF | TGTGCCAGCAGCCAGGACAGGGGGCAGTACACTGAAGCTTTCTTT
TRBJ1-2 | . | TRBV7-9 | TRBD1 | CASSSGQGKNYGYTF | TGTGCCAGCAGCTCCGGACAGGGGAAGAACTATGGCTACACCTTC
TRBJ2-3 | . | TRBV27 | TRBD2 | CASRLAGSTDTQYF | TGTGCCAGCAGGCTAGCGGGAAGCACAGATACGCAGTATTTT
TRBJ1-5 | . | TRBV6-4 | . | CASSPADNQPQHF | TGTGCCAGCAGCCCGGCGGACAATCAGCCCCAGCATTTT
TRBJ1-1 | . | TRBV5-1 | . | CASKMDTNTEAFF | TGCGCCAGTAAAATGGACACAAACACTGAAGCTTTCTTT
TRBJ1-4 | . | TRBV5-1 | . | CASRSTGSGTNEKLFF | TGCGCCAGCAGGTCAACAGGGTCTGGAACTAATGAAAAACTGTTTTTT
TRBJ1-1 | . | TRBV5-1 | TRBD1 | CASRGQGDTEAFF | TGCGCCAGCAGGGGACAGGGAGACACTGAAGCTTTCTTT
TRBJ2-4 | . | TRBV27 | TRBD1 | CASSSGTGEKLAKNIQYF | TGTGCCAGCAGTTCCGGGACAGGCGAAAAGTTAGCCAAAAACATTCAGTACTTC
TRBJ2-7 | . | TRBV21-1 | . | CASSKLTSGNTGASYEQYF | TGTGCCAGCAGCAAACTGACTAGCGGCAATACCGGGGCCTCCTACGAGCAGTACTTC
TRBJ2-7 | . | TRBV10-2 | TRBD2 | CATKPPGTSRGEQYF | TGCGCCACCAAACCCCCCGGGACTAGTCGCGGCGAGCAGTACTTC
TRBJ2-1 | . | TRBV6-5 | TRBD2 | CASRYSGKYYNEQFF | TGTGCCAGCAGGTACAGCGGGAAATACTACAATGAGCAGTTCTTC
TRBJ2-1 | once | TRBV7-9 | . | CASSPLPGSYNEQFF | TGTGCCAGCAGCCCTTTGCCGGGATCCTACAATGAGCAGTTCTTC
TRBJ2-1 | . | TRBV9 | TRBD2 | CASSYLAADNEQFF | TGTGCCAGCAGCTATCTAGCGGCAGACAATGAGCAGTTCTTC
TRBJ2-7 | . | TRBV5-6 | . | CASSISGHYEQYF | TGTGCCAGCAGCATTTCGGGACACTACGAGCAGTACTTC
TRBJ1-1 | . | TRBV6-1 | TRBD1 | CASTYRGRDTEAFF | TGTGCCAGCACATACAGGGGGCGAGACACTGAAGCTTTCTTT
TRBJ2-7 | . | TRBV28 | . | CASRADKPGGEQYF | TGTGCCAGCAGGGCAGATAAGCCGGGTGGCGAGCAGTACTTC
TRBJ2-7 | few | TRBV30 | TRBD1 | CAWCRQGYEQYF | TGTGCCTGGTGCAGACAGGGCTACGAGCAGTACTTC
TRBJ1-1 | . | TRBV9 | . | CASSQGGGTEAFF | TGTGCCAGCAGCCAGGGTGGCGGCACTGAAGCTTTCTTT
TRBJ2-1 | . | TRBV4-3 | TRBD2 | CASSGGTSGNNEQFF | TGCGCCAGCAGCGGCGGGACTAGCGGCAACAATGAGCAGTTCTTC
TRBJ1-2 | . | TRBV28 | . | CASSLRGVGYTF | TGTGCCAGCAGTTTACGGGGGGTCGGCTACACCTTC
TRBJ2-5 | . | TRBV9 | TRBD2 | CASSVGVGGPGETQYF | TGTGCCAGCAGCGTAGGGGTGGGAGGGCCAGGAGAGACCCAGTACTTC
TRBJ2-1 | once | TRBV30 | TRBD1 | CAWAHSGTGRGNEQFF | TGTGCCTGGGCCCATTCCGGGACAGGGAGAGGGAATGAGCAGTTCTTC
TRBJ1-1 | . | TRBV6-5 | . | CASSYEGSTAEAFF | TGTGCCAGCAGTTACGAGGGCTCGACGGCTGAAGCTTTCTTT
TRBJ2-7 | . | TRBV6-1 | . | CASSTGTYEQYF | TGTGCCAGCAGTACAGGGACCTACGAGCAGTACTTC
TRBJ2-3 | . | TRBV6-6 | . | CASSPTSSDTQYF | TGTGCCAGCAGCCCGACTAGTAGTGATACGCAGTATTTT
TRBJ1-2 | . | TRBV27 | TRBD1 | CASSSLQGAGSYTF | TGTGCCAGCAGTTCCTTACAGGGGGCCGGGAGCTACACCTTC
TRBJ2-3 | . | TRBV13 | . | CASSPREPDTQYF | TGTGCCAGCAGCCCAAGGGAGCCAGATACGCAGTATTTT
TRBJ2-1 | . | TRBV5-1 | TRBD1 | CASSPGQGGQFF | TGCGCCAGCAGCCCAGGACAGGGAGGGCAGTTCTTC
TRBJ1-4 | many | TRBV30 | TRBD1 | CAWSSGTGDEKLFF | TGTGCCTGGAGCTCCGGGACAGGGGATGAAAAACTGTTTTTT
TRBJ2-2 | . | TRBV7-2 | . | CASSFNRNTGELFF | TGTGCCAGCAGCTTTAACAGAAACACCGGGGAGCTGTTTTTT
TRBJ2-2 | . | TRBV2 | . | CASLYGSGVGAGELFF | TGTGCCAGCCTATACGGGAGTGGAGTGGGAGCCGGGGAGCTGTTTTTT
TRBJ2-7 | . | TRBV7-2 | TRBD2 | CASSLEVREDEQYF | TGTGCCAGCAGCTTAGAAGTGCGGGAGGACGAGCAGTACTTC
TRBJ2-1 | . | TRBV27 | TRBD2 | CASSFILAGAYNEQFF | TGTGCCAGCAGTTTTATTCTGGCGGGAGCCTACAATGAGCAGTTCTTC
TRBJ2-7 | . | TRBV6-5 | . | CASSYEPSSYEQYF | TGTGCCAGCAGTTACGAGCCCTCGTCCTACGAGCAGTACTTC
TRBJ1-1 | . | TRBV29-1 | TRBD1 | CSYGDRVTEAFF | TGCAGCTATGGGGACAGGGTCACTGAAGCTTTCTTT
TRBJ1-1 | . | TRBV10-3 | TRBD1 | CASSGTGDTEAFF | TGTGCCAGCTCCGGGACAGGGGACACTGAAGCTTTCTTT
TRBJ1-1 | . | TRBV9 | . | CASSKEVGPWNEAFF | TGTGCCAGCAGCAAAGAGGTGGGGCCATGGAATGAAGCTTTCTTT